This T cell receptor (beta chain) was observed in a study of response to subunit inactivated influenza vaccine. This clonotype was counted between two and nine times. The CDR3 totals 15 residues. Deletions cut 4 bases from V and 7 bases from J, with 16 bases between. Per germline, CDR1 SNHLY and CDR2 FYNNEI. TCRdb redid the calling of the RT-PCR reads with MiXCR, one entry per CDR3 protein. The table includes 450,000 to 600,000 distinct CDR3 sequences, about 7.2% detected once. The sequencing here drew on PBMCs from blood, taken about 23 months after vaccination. The gene calls are TRBV2 and TRBJ2-2; a possible D gene is TRBD1 (7 bases). The clonotype was recovered from a man aged 45 to 70 who received an inactivated influenza vaccine. The CDR3 loop reads CASSVEGAVSGELFF. The CDR3 DNA is TGTGCCAGCAGTGTGGAGGGGGCTGTCAGCGGGGAGCTGTTTTTT. The variable domain in full, with the rest retrieved from reference TRBV2 and TRBJ2-2, is EPEVTQTPSHQVTQMGQEVILRCVPISNHLYFYWYRQILGQKVEFLVSFYNNEISEKSEIFDDQFSVERPDGSNFTLKIRSTKLEDSAMYFCASSVEGAVSGELFFGEGSRLTVL.